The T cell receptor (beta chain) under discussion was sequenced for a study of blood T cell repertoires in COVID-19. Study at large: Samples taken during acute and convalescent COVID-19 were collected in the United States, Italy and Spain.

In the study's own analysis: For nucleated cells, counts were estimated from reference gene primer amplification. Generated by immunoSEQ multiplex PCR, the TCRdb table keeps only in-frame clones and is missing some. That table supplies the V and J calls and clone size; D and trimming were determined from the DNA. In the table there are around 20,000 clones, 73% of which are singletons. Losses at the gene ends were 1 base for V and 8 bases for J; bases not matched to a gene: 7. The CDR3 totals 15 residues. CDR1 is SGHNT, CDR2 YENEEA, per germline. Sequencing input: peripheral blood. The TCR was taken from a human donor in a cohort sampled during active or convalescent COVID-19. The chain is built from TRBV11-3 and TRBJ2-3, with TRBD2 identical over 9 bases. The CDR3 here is CASSLGGLAFGTQYF. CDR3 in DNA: TGTGCCAGCAGCTTAGGGGGACTAGCTTTCGGTACGCAGTATTTT.